The 26 T cell receptor beta chains given below trace back to one sample, sequenced in a study of T cell changes during pregnancy in multiple sclerosis (dated by TCRdb to the late 2010s). Libraries were built with the immunoSEQ multiplex PCR assay. What TCRdb holds here is the immuneACCESS table cut down to in-frame rearrangements. Part of the clones is not present; checked against another copy, under half of the missing clones reflect an unresolved V gene, and the others are unexplained. This sample gives 70,000 to 90,000 clones in total; about 94% of them show up just once. 0.65% to 0.75% of the sample lies in the top ten. The starting material was peripheral blood, obtained in the second trimester of pregnancy. The receptor source for this set is a female donor in good health, enrolled as a control in a pregnancy study.

The gene calls are TRBV6-1 and TRBJ2-6; D call uncertain. Trimming removed 3 bases from V and 0 bases from J, with 12 bases in between. This CDR3 is built from 17 residues. Per the germline V gene, CDR1 is MNHNS and CDR2 is SASEGT. As DNA, the CDR3 is TGTGCCAGCAGTGATATCACTTATATCTCTGGGGCCAACGTCCTGACTTTC. It is translated as CASSDITYISGANVLTF.

The chain has TRBV9 and TRBJ1-1; D unresolved. Germline V gene lookup returns CDR1 SGDLS and CDR2 YYNGEE. V shed 3 bases and J shed 2 bases, with 8 bases lying between them. This CDR3 region has 13 residues. The DNA for the CDR3 is TGTGCCAGCAGCGGAACAAGAAACACTGAAGCTTTCTTT. This sequence encodes CASSGTRNTEAFF.

The genes are TRBV11-2 and TRBJ1-6, with 9 bases fitting TRBD1. This CDR3 comprises 15 residues. V gave up 0 bases and J gave up 9 bases; unmatched junction bases: 3. Per germline, CDR1 SGHAT and CDR2 FQNNGV. CDR3 coding DNA: TGTGCCAGCAGCTTAGACGGGACAGGGATTTCACCCCTCCACTTT. Its translation is CASSLDGTGISPLHF. The entire variable domain, with the rest obtained from reference TRBV11-2 and TRBJ1-6, is as follows: EAGVAQSPRYKIIEKRQSVAFWCNPISGHATLYWYQQILGQGPKLLIQFQNNGVVDDSQLPKDRFSAERLKGVDSTLKIQPAKLEDSAVYLCASSLDGTGISPLHFGNGTRLTVT.

The rearrangement uses TRBV14 and TRBJ1-2, with 10 bases fitting TRBD1. Germline loops: CDR1 SGHDN, CDR2 FVKESK. V was clipped by 5 bases and J by 5 bases; unmatched bases: 5. CDR3 length: 14 residues. The CDR3 DNA follows: TGTGCCAGCAGCTTCGGACAGGGGGTATATGGCTACACCTTC. Translation gives CASSFGQGVYGYTF.

Here the CDR3 reads CASTDGWEQYF. In DNA form, the CDR3 reads TGTGCCAGCACCGACGGGTGGGAGCAGTACTTC. J is TRBJ2-5 and V is TRBV7-9; tentative D call: TRBD2 (5 bases). This CDR3 has 11 residues. V was pared by 7 bases and J by 11 bases, with 14 bases between. From germline, CDR1 is SEHNR and CDR2 FQNEAQ (reference sequence).

The chain carries TRBV11-3 and TRBJ2-1; D uncertain. Trimming stripped 1 base from V and 3 bases from J, with 7 bases between. The V gene's germline CDR1 is SGHNT and CDR2 YENEEA. The CDR3 loop spans 14 amino acids. CDR3 region: CASSLVGGYNEQFF. CDR3 nucleotide sequence: TGTGCCAGCAGCTTAGTAGGCGGCTACAATGAGCAGTTCTTC. Full variable domain (missing parts from reference TRBV11-3 and TRBJ2-1): EAGVVQSPRYKIIEKKQPVAFWCNPISGHNTLYWYLQNLGQGPELLIRYENEEAVDDSQLPKDRFSAERLKGVDSTLKIQPAELGDSAVYLCASSLVGGYNEQFFGPGTRLTVL.

This clone was recorded once. V and J are TRBV9 and TRBJ2-3; no reliable D call. The ends were cut back, 0 bases at V and 0 bases at J, with 8 bases in the middle. The germline gives CDR1 SGDLS, CDR2 YYNGEE. The length of the CDR3 is 15 residues. The DNA of the CDR3 is TGTGCCAGCAGCGTAGCAGTCGGGAGCACAGATACGCAGTATTTT. Translated, it gives CASSVAVGSTDTQYF.

This clone showed up just once. The rearrangement links TRBV9 to TRBJ2-5, with 10 bases that match TRBD2. Germline values: CDR1 SGDLS, CDR2 YYNGEE. With 5 bases clipped from V and 4 bases from J, the junction kept 2 bases outside the gene matches. This CDR3 has 13 residues. CDR3 DNA: TGTGCCAGCAGACCTAGCGGGGGAGAGACCCAGTACTTC. Protein product: CASRPSGGETQYF.

V gene TRBV19 combines with J gene TRBJ1-1, with TRBD1 as a possible D gene (6 bases). The germline gives CDR1 LNHDA, CDR2 SQIVND (reference sequence). The V and J ends lost 5 bases and 0 bases respectively, with 10 bases between them. This CDR3 has 14 amino acids. The CDR3 region has the DNA TGTGCCAGTAGTTCAAGGGGGATGAACACTGAAGCTTTCTTT. Translated: CASSSRGMNTEAFF.

V and J are TRBV5-1 and TRBJ1-1, with a tentative D call TRBD1 (5 bases). This CDR3 comprises 11 residues. V lost 4 bases and J 6 bases, leaving 7 bases between the germline ends. Per the germline V gene, CDR1 is SGHRS and CDR2 is YFSETQ. CDR3 residues: CASSQGPEAFF. The CDR3 coding sequence is TGCGCCAGCAGCCAGGGCCCTGAAGCTTTCTTT.

This clone was seen a single time. The chain links TRBV7-8 to TRBJ2-2, with TRBD1 as a possible D gene (5 bases). Trimming removed 4 bases at V and 0 bases at J, with 6 bases between. Germline values: CDR1 SGHVS, CDR2 FQNEAQ. This CDR3 is built from 14 residues. The CDR3 nucleotides are TGTGCCAGCAGCTGGGGCGCGAACACCGGGGAGCTGTTTTTT. Translation: CASSWGANTGELFF.

The chain couples TRBV7-6 to TRBJ2-5, with 11 positions matching TRBD2. This CDR3 has 17 amino acids. Looked up from germline, CDR1 is SGHVS and CDR2 is FNYEAQ. V trimming: 5 bases; J trimming: 0 bases; junction bases outside the gene matches: 8. DNA for the CDR3: TGTGCCAGCAGCCTCCGACTAGCGGGGAGCAACCAAGAGACCCAGTACTTC. Its translation is CASSLRLAGSNQETQYF.

This chain links TRBV4-1 with TRBJ1-3, with D tentatively TRBD1 (6 bases). V was shortened by 3 bases and J by 4 bases, with 22 bases between the two germline ends. The CDR3 is 18 residues long. Germline V gene sequence: CDR1 MGHRA, CDR2 YSYEKL. CDR3: CASSQMGYREASGNTIYF. For the CDR3, the DNA is TGCGCCAGCAGCCAGATGGGCTACAGGGAAGCTTCGGGAAACACCATATATTTT.

This chain joins TRBV19 and TRBJ1-4; D is unclear. Germline V CDR1 and CDR2: LNHDA, SQIVND (reference sequence). This CDR3 has 14 residues. V gave up 9 bases and J gave up 10 bases, with 21 bases separating them. CDR3 in amino acids: CASTRLPSEGKLFF. Written as DNA, the CDR3 is TGTGCCAGCACACGACTCCCCTCCGAGGGAAAACTGTTTTTT.

The chain joins TRBV4-3 to TRBJ1-2, with D tentatively TRBD1 (5 bases). The V gene lost 0 bases and the J gene lost 2 bases, with 16 bases spanning the gap. Germline loops: CDR1 LGHNA, CDR2 YSLEER. The CDR3 is 17 amino acids. CDR3 nucleotide sequence: TGCGCCAGCAGCCAAGATAGGGCCGCAGGGCTGAACTATGGCTACACCTTC. It codes for CASSQDRAAGLNYGYTF.

The V gene is TRBV7-6, the J gene TRBJ2-3; a weak D match, TRBD2 (5 bases). The CDR3 runs to 15 residues. The V gene's germline CDR1 is SGHVS and CDR2 FNYEAQ. Trimming removed 1 base from V and 7 bases from J, with 15 bases in between. The CDR3 sequence is CASSLEGAKGNTQYF. Written as DNA, the CDR3 is TGTGCCAGCAGCTTAGAGGGAGCAAAAGGGAATACGCAGTATTTT.

V and J are TRBV4-2 and TRBJ2-3, with 9 bases identical to TRBD2. The V gene's germline CDR1 is LGHNA and CDR2 YNFKEQ. Losses at the gene ends were 4 bases for V and 4 bases for J; bases not matched to a gene: 12. The CDR3 has 17 residues. This CDR3 reads CASSPNPSGGNPDTQYF. In DNA form, the CDR3 reads TGTGCCAGCAGCCCGAACCCCAGCGGGGGGAACCCAGATACGCAGTATTTT.

This chain uses TRBV27 with TRBJ2-3; 8 bases are a match to TRBD2. Germline CDR1 and CDR2: MNHEY and SMNVEV (reference sequence). This CDR3 comprises 16 residues. The ends lost 4 bases at V and 4 bases at J; junction bases unmatched: 10. In DNA form, the CDR3 reads TGTGCCAGCAGTTCACCAGCGGGGGTAGGATCAGATACGCAGTATTTT. This codes for CASSSPAGVGSDTQYF.

A few counts support this clone. This rearrangement joins TRBV13 to TRBJ1-1, with D possibly being TRBD1 (5 bases). Looked up from germline, CDR1 is PRHDT and CDR2 is FYEKMQ (reference sequence). The CDR3 runs to 12 residues. With 2 bases removed from V and 9 bases from J, the gap between germline ends came to 10 bases. The DNA for the CDR3 is TGTGCCAGCAGCTTATTGGGGCAGAAAGCTTTCTTT. This gives the protein CASSLLGQKAFF.

The chain links TRBV29-1 to TRBJ1-2; perhaps TRBD1 as D (6 bases). CDR3 length: 14 residues. Germline CDR1 SQVTM, CDR2 ANQGSEA. V dropped 1 base and J dropped 1 base, with 10 bases sitting between them. The CDR3 here is CSVEAGQLNYGYTF. DNA for the CDR3: TGCAGCGTTGAAGCTGGACAGCTTAACTATGGCTACACCTTC.

This clone has just one count. At one end, the junction sequence differs from germline, possibly due to a read error. The CDR3 is CATSPSGGGHTEAFF. As DNA, the CDR3 is TGTGCCACTAGTCCTAGCGGCGGAGGACATACTGAAGCTTTCTTT. The chain recombines TRBV19 with TRBJ1-1; possible D gene TRBD1, 5 bases. The germline V gene has CDR1 LNHDA and CDR2 SQIVND (reference sequence). CDR3 length: 15 residues.

This clone has just a few counts. The rearrangement joins TRBV12-2 to TRBJ1-1. TRBV12-2 is designated a pseudogene. The CDR3 is made up of 13 amino acids. The CDR3 spells CASHSYLNTEAFF. CDR3 DNA sequence: TGTGCAAGTCACTCTTACTTAAACACTGAAGCTTTCTTT.

The rearrangement joins TRBV11-2 to TRBJ1-2; TRBD1 is a possible D gene (5 bases). Germline CDR1 and CDR2: SGHAT and FQNNGV. The CDR3 loop spans 14 amino acids. The V and J ends lost 5 bases and 5 bases respectively, with 15 bases between them. CDR3 coding DNA: TGTGCCAGCAGCAGGGAGGGGACGGCGTATGGCTACACCTTC. It is translated as CASSREGTAYGYTF.

The rearrangement uses TRBV5-4 and TRBJ2-1; TRBD2 matches at 7 bases. CDR1 and CDR2 from the germline V gene are SGHNT and YYREEE (reference sequence). The CDR3 runs 14 residues. With V trimmed by 4 bases and J by 8 bases, 9 bases remained unmatched. CDR3 protein: CASSPPGRDYEQFF. In DNA form, the CDR3 reads TGTGCCAGCAGCCCGCCGGGGAGGGACTATGAGCAGTTCTTC.

In this sample, this clone turned up once. This chain connects TRBV4-1 to TRBJ1-1, with D perhaps TRBD1 (5 bases). Per the germline V gene, CDR1 is MGHRA and CDR2 is YSYEKL. V was shortened by 1 base and J by 1 base, with 13 bases between the two germline ends. This CDR3 contains 16 residues. CDR3 in DNA: TGCGCCAGCAGCCAAGTCGTTGGGGCCTCGAACACTGAAGCTTTCTTT. Its protein is CASSQVVGASNTEAFF.

The V call is TRBV9, the J call TRBJ2-3; D not certain. V lost 4 bases and J 2 bases, leaving 5 bases between the germline ends. The CDR3 runs to 12 residues. Germline V gene lookup returns CDR1 SGDLS and CDR2 YYNGEE. CDR3 nucleotides: TGTGCCAGCAGCCCGTCCACAGATACGCAGTATTTT. Translation: CASSPSTDTQYF.